This TCR beta chain was found in a study of T cell changes during pregnancy in multiple sclerosis (dated by TCRdb to the late 2010s). With respect to the entire study: Changes in the T cell repertoire over the course of pregnancy were examined in this study in women with multiple sclerosis.

Trimming takes 1 base from V and 1 base from J, and the germline ends sit 6 bases apart. Sequences SGHRS (CDR1) and YFSETQ (CDR2) are obtained from the germline V gene. There are 14 amino acids in the CDR3, from cysteine to phenylalanine inclusive. Only CDR3 DNA is held: 42 bases, read in frame from base 1. This clone was found once. It has no known antigen specificity. There are no base qualities to consult, and no much larger clone falls within one base. Libraries were made using the immunoSEQ multiplex PCR assay. Held by TCRdb, this immuneACCESS table contains in-frame sequences only and omits some clones. Under half of the omission traces to an unresolved V gene where checked; the cause of the rest is unknown. This sample has about 64,000 clones in its table, and roughly 91% of those were observed once. About 2% of the sample rests with the top ten.

The sequencing used peripheral blood, collected in the second trimester of pregnancy. The TCR comes from a female donor in good health, enrolled as a control in a pregnancy study. The V and J genes are TRBV5-1 and TRBJ2-1; the D segment cannot be called with confidence. The sequenced DNA is TGCGCCAGCAGCTTGACGGTGTCCTACAATGAGCAGTTCTTC. Translation gives CASSLTVSYNEQFF. Supplemented by the reference TRBV5-1 and TRBJ2-1 proteins around the CDR3, the complete variable domain is KAGVTQTPRYLIKTRGQQVTLSCSPISGHRSVSWYQQTPGQGLQFLFEYFSETQRNKGNFPGRFSGRQFSNSRSEMNVSTLELGDSALYLCASSLTVSYNEQFFGPGTRLTVL.